This T cell receptor (beta chain) originates from a study of cytomegalovirus exposure and HLA in healthy donors. Overall study context: Earlier, 150 million to 200 million T cells were analyzed, and 90 million to 140 million unique TCR beta sequences were found among them. Study-level results: Several top significant clusters appeared, in a later analysis, to be linked to common viral pathogens. Most of the TCR beta V segments (in an earlier analysis) were productive either about 87% or about 30% of the time.

The sample holds one count of this clone. Its antigen is unidentified. When sampled, the donors appeared nominally healthy, though they likely had unrecorded immune exposures. Primers: 60 Vbeta forward and 13 Jbeta reverse. TCRdb's copy holds only in-frame clones and misses some; the assay was immunoSEQ multiplex PCR. The table has roughly 68,000 clones, 60% to 80% seen once. Trimming removed 2 bases at V and 0 bases at J, with 11 bases between. CDR3 length: 15 amino acids. Germline CDR1 is PRHDT and CDR2 is FYEKMQ (reference sequence). This sequence originates from a male donor in good health and CMV-seropositive. This chain connects TRBV13 to TRBJ2-7; TRBD1 might be the D (6 bases). The sample taken for sequencing was PBMCs. CDR3 loop: CASSLKDSSSYEQYF. In nucleotides, the CDR3 is TGTGCCAGCAGCTTAAAGGACAGCAGCTCCTACGAGCAGTACTTC.